The next 11 T cell receptor beta chains were all read from a single sample in a study of cytomegalovirus exposure and HLA in healthy donors. PCR amplification relied on 60 Vbeta primers (plus 13 Jbeta primers). Produced via immunoSEQ multiplex PCR; TCRdb's table is partial and in-frame only. The sample records over 120,000 clones, 78% being singletons. Sequenced input: PBMCs. The receptors were sampled from a female donor in good health and CMV-seronegative.

The rearrangement joins TRBV7-9 to TRBJ2-4, with TRBD2 identical over 8 bases. CDR3 length: 17 amino acids. Germline loops: CDR1 SEHNR, CDR2 FQNEAQ (reference sequence). Trimming took 5 bases from V and 4 from J; bases not matched to a gene: 13. CDR3 in DNA: TGTGCCAGCAGCCCCCCCGCGGGGGGTCATGGGAAAAACATTCAGTACTTC. Protein: CASSPPAGGHGKNIQYF.

The chain recombines TRBV4-1 with TRBJ2-5; D might be TRBD1 (6 bases). This CDR3 spans 16 amino acids. The germline V gene has CDR1 MGHRA and CDR2 YSYEKL. With 4 bases removed from V and 0 bases from J, the gap between germline ends came to 15 bases. The CDR3 is CASSPTGLAYQETQYF. The CDR3 DNA follows: TGCGCCAGCAGCCCCACAGGGTTGGCGTACCAAGAGACCCAGTACTTC.

This clone has only a few counts. One end of the junction fails to match germline, which may point to a read error. The gene calls are TRBV6-1 and TRBJ1-3; no clear D gene. Looked up from germline, CDR1 is MNHNS and CDR2 is SASEGT. There are 14 residues in the CDR3. CDR3 nucleotide sequence: TGTGCCAGCAGGGAAGGGTACGGTGGAAACACCATATATTTT. It translates to CASREGYGGNTIYF.

In DNA form, the CDR3 reads TGTGCCAGCAGCCTCTCGCAGAACAATGAGCAGTTCTTC. This codes for CASSLSQNNEQFF. This rearrangement joins TRBV6-1 to TRBJ2-1; the D is unclear. Germline CDR1 and CDR2: MNHNS and SASEGT. The V and J ends lost 6 bases and 5 bases respectively, with 11 bases between them. The CDR3 is 13 residues long.

The rearrangement uses TRBV27 and TRBJ1-1; D may be TRBD1 (6 bases). Trimming pared 8 bases from V and 4 bases from J, leaving 20 bases between. CDR1 and CDR2 (germline): MNHEY, SMNVEV (reference sequence). The CDR3 sequence is 15 residues long. The CDR3 DNA reads TGTGCCAGCTGTCCTAGGGGGACAAGGACCACTGAAGCTTTCTTT. The encoded protein is CASCPRGTRTTEAFF.

With regard to this clone: The junction shows a germline mismatch at one end, possibly a read error. The rearrangement links TRBV15 to TRBJ1-5, with 7 nucleotides matching TRBD1. Per germline, CDR1 LNHNV and CDR2 YYDKDF (reference sequence). The CDR3 sequence is 15 residues long. CDR3 DNA: TGTGCCACCAGCGGAGACAGGGCCGGCAATCAGCCCCAGCATTTT. It specifies CATSGDRAGNQPQHF.

This clone was recorded only once. The rearrangement links TRBV28 to TRBJ1-2; possibly TRBD1 for D (5 bases). The CDR3 is 12 amino acids. Trimming removed 8 bases from V and 5 bases from J, with 12 bases in between. CDR1 is MDHEN and CDR2 is SYDVKM in the germline V gene. CDR3 DNA sequence: TGTGCCAGCTTTACAGGAGAATATGGCTACACCTTC. Its translation: CASFTGEYGYTF.

This chain joins TRBV30 and TRBJ1-2; D unresolved. The germline CDR1 and CDR2 sequences are GTSNPN and SVGIG (reference sequence). The length of the CDR3 is 12 residues. For the CDR3, the DNA is TGTGGGGGTCAAGAGGGAAGCTATGGCTACACCTTC. Its translation: CGGQEGSYGYTF.

This rearrangement joins TRBV30 to TRBJ2-2; possibly TRBD2 for D (5 bases). The ends were cut back, 3 bases at V and 2 bases at J, with 10 bases in the middle. The CDR3 is made up of 14 amino acids. CDR1 is GTSNPN and CDR2 is SVGIG in the germline V gene (reference sequence). CDR3 DNA: TGTGCCTGGAGGACTATCCCTAACACCGGGGAGCTGTTTTTT. Its translation: CAWRTIPNTGELFF.

The rearrangement links TRBV5-4 to TRBJ2-1, with a tentative D call TRBD2 (5 bases). V lost 7 bases and J lost 0, with 14 bases in between. The CDR3 sequence is 15 residues long. Germline V gene data show CDR1 as SGHNT and CDR2 as YYREEE (reference sequence). For the CDR3, the DNA is TGTGCCAGCCGACGGGCGGGTAGCTCCTACAATGAGCAGTTCTTC. It yields the protein CASRRAGSSYNEQFF.

This chain links TRBV5-1 with TRBJ1-5; no clear D. CDR1 SGHRS and CDR2 YFSETQ come from the germline V gene. This CDR3 comprises 14 residues. V lost 3 bases to trimming and J lost 7 bases, with 14 bases between them. CDR3: CASSSSGGAQPQHF. Here the CDR3 DNA reads TGCGCCAGCAGCTCGTCGGGAGGAGCGCAGCCCCAGCATTTT.